This TCR beta chain was observed in a study of cytomegalovirus exposure and HLA in healthy donors. Germline V gene sequence: CDR1 LNHDA, CDR2 SQIVND (reference sequence). The J segment lost 8 bases and the V segment lost 10 bases, leaving 11 bases of the junction unmatched. The CDR3 is 13 residues long. The PCR employed 60 Vbeta primers together with 13 Jbeta primers. TCRdb keeps only in-frame clones here, not all; method: immunoSEQ multiplex PCR. The data hold over 150,000 clones, with less than 80% observed a single time. The receptor's source is a man aged 35-49 years in good health and CMV-seronegative. The rearrangement links TRBV19 to TRBJ1-2; 9 bases match TRBD1. The sample comprised PBMCs. The CDR3 DNA sequence: TGTGCCACCAGTACCGGGACAGGGAAAGGCTACACCTTC. Residues: CATSTGTGKGYTF. The complete variable domain, with remaining parts taken from reference TRBV19 and TRBJ1-2, reads DGGITQSPKYLFRKEGQNVTLSCEQNLNHDAMYWYRQDPGQGLRLIYYSQIVNDFQKGDIAEGYSVSREKKESFPLTVTSAQKNPTAFYLCATSTGTGKGYTFGSGTRLTVV.